A single sample is the source of the 9 T cell receptor beta chains below, sequenced in a study of T-cell memory formation after mild COVID-19. TCRdb re-called the 5' RACE reads with MiXCR, one entry per CDR3 protein. The sample lists 300,000 to 400,000 distinct CDR3 sequences; around 27% were seen once. The material sequenced was PBMCs or a T cell subset sorted from them (not recorded which). The receptors were gathered from an adult woman who had mild COVID-19 (a few samples of this study predate the infection). Cell type and time point are not known.

This chain uses TRBV4-1 with TRBJ2-1; 8 bases are shared with TRBD2. Per germline, CDR1 MGHRA and CDR2 YSYEKL. V was pared by 3 bases and J by 7 bases, with 11 bases of the junction left unmatched. This CDR3 spans 16 amino acids. This chain's CDR3 is CASSHVGRDLRNEQFF. DNA for the CDR3: TGCGCCAGCAGCCACGTCGGGAGGGATCTACGGAATGAGCAGTTCTTC.

This clonotype was observed a few times. This chain connects TRBV7-6 to TRBJ2-7; a weak D match, TRBD2 (5 bases). The germline V gene has CDR1 SGHVS and CDR2 FNYEAQ. The germline V and J ends were trimmed by 4 bases and 1 base, with 8 bases remaining between them. This CDR3 region has 13 residues. The CDR3 loop is CASSSRESYEQYF. CDR3 coding DNA: TGTGCCAGCAGCTCGAGGGAGTCCTACGAGCAGTACTTC.

The chain combines TRBV12-3 or TRBV12-4 with TRBJ2-1, with D uncertain. The CDR3 sequence is 11 residues long. The V and J ends lost 3 bases and 9 bases respectively, with 6 bases between them. For the CDR3, the DNA is TGTGCCAGCAGTTTTGGTCCTGAGCAGTTCTTC. Translating it yields CASSFGPEQFF.

This clonotype was counted ten times or more. The chain carries TRBV6-5 and TRBJ2-3; no clear D gene. The CDR3 runs to 15 residues. Germline values: CDR1 MNHEY, CDR2 SVGAGI. V dropped 2 bases and J dropped 1 base, with 10 bases sitting between them. The CDR3 protein is CASSYQPLGTDTQYF. The CDR3 nucleotides read TGTGCCAGCAGTTACCAGCCCCTTGGCACAGATACGCAGTATTTT.

V gene TRBV5-1 combines with J gene TRBJ1-1; D is unclear. Per germline, CDR1 SGHRS and CDR2 YFSETQ. Trimming left V 4 bases short and J 1 base short, with 11 bases between. The CDR3 extends over 14 amino acids. CDR3 sequence: CASSPQKTNTEAFF. The DNA of the CDR3 is TGCGCCAGCAGCCCCCAGAAGACGAACACTGAAGCTTTCTTT.

The rearrangement joins TRBV19 to TRBJ2-1; TRBD2 is a possible D gene (6 bases). V lost 9 bases to trimming and J lost 3 bases, with 12 bases between them. This CDR3 has 13 residues. Germline V gene lookup returns CDR1 LNHDA and CDR2 SQIVND (reference sequence). The CDR3 here is CARGRDLYNEQFF. The CDR3, as DNA: TGTGCCAGGGGGCGGGACCTCTACAATGAGCAGTTCTTC.

This clonotype was counted only a few times. The chain couples TRBV19 to TRBJ2-1; D may match TRBD1 or TRBD2 (6 bases each). Between the trimmed V and J ends, which lost 9 bases and 0 bases, there was a span of 15 bases. The CDR3 is made up of 15 amino acids. Per germline, CDR1 LNHDA and CDR2 SQIVND (reference sequence). CDR3 sequence: CASKGGPSSYNEQFF. CDR3 nucleotides: TGTGCCAGCAAAGGGGGGCCGAGCTCCTACAATGAGCAGTTCTTC.

The rearrangement uses TRBV4-1 and TRBJ2-7; 11 positions agree with TRBD2. V shed 3 bases and J 2 bases; nucleotides not matched to a gene: 9. Germline V gene sequence: CDR1 MGHRA, CDR2 YSYEKL. The CDR3 contains 17 residues. The CDR3 here is CASSQTLTSGTPYEQYF. The CDR3 DNA is TGCGCCAGCAGCCAGACCCTGACTAGCGGGACACCCTACGAGCAGTACTTC.

The rearrangement joins TRBV12-3 or TRBV12-4 to TRBJ2-5; 8 positions match TRBD2. Trimming removed 5 bases from V and 5 bases from J; junction bases left unmatched: 19. This CDR3 comprises 18 residues. The CDR3 region is CASSNPGRGGKSMETQYF. The CDR3 DNA reads TGTGCCAGCAGTAACCCGGGGCGCGGGGGGAAGTCTATGGAGACCCAGTACTTC.